This record concerns one T cell receptor beta chain sequence. Its antigen is currently unknown. Sequencing was performed with immunoSEQ multiplex PCR; in TCRdb, only in-frame clones are kept and a portion is missing. The profile shows 50,000 to 65,000 clones, approximately 90% of them singletons. The sample is drawn from a study of OX40 agonist ivuxolimab in advanced cancers. Across the study: An anti-OX40 (CD134) antibody with agonistic activity, ivuxolimab, was administered to patients. Three patients, one with hepatocellular carcinoma and two with cutaneous melanoma, responded partially.

Findings and limits, study-wide: Antigen specificity of clonally expanded peripheral T cells was not established.

This clonotype was sampled from an adult with an advanced solid tumor such as melanoma, head and neck, liver or kidney cancer. Sequenced here: CD4+ or CD8+ T cells sorted from blood, sampled in a trial of the OX40 agonist ivuxolimab.

The CDR3 DNA follows: TGTGCCAGCAGCGGCACTGTGACAGCAAATTCACCCCTCCACTTT. This translates into CASSGTVTANSPLHF. This chain connects TRBV9 to TRBJ1-6; TRBD1 might be the D (5 bases). V lost 3 bases and J 7 bases, leaving 14 bases between the germline ends. Germline V lookup: CDR1 SGDLS, CDR2 YYNGEE. CDR3 length equals 15 residues.